This T cell receptor beta chain came from a study of regulatory T cells in long-lasting Graves disease. Overall study findings and caveats: Accuracy was perhaps lowered by the small sample size. There was favoring of TRBV28, TRBJ1-2 and TRBJ2-5 in persistent disease.

This clonotype was seen a few times. The antigen is unknown. Through Arm-PCR of CDR3 regions and iRepertoire HTBI primers, TCR beta libraries were built. TCRdb re-derived calls from the multiplex PCR reads in MiXCR, one entry per CDR3 protein. The sample shows about 470,000 distinct CDR3 sequences, around 20% of them seen only once. As to time point: persistent/refractory GD, antithyroid drugs over 5 years with positive TRAb. The TCR library was prepared using RNA isolated from PBMCs. This CDR3 is 12 amino acids long. Germline V gives CDR1 SGHTA, CDR2 FQGNSA. V was trimmed by 0 bases and J by 11 bases, leaving 10 bases between them.

The receptor comes from a female donor with Graves disease. This rearrangement joins TRBV7-2 to TRBJ2-5; D remains ambiguous. The sample here was peripheral blood mononuclear cells (PBMCs), taken when the disease was refractory, from a patient treated with antithyroid drugs. CDR3 nucleotide sequence: TGTGCCAGCAGCTTAGCCTGGGAAGAGCAGTACTTC. Amino acids: CASSLAWEEQYF.